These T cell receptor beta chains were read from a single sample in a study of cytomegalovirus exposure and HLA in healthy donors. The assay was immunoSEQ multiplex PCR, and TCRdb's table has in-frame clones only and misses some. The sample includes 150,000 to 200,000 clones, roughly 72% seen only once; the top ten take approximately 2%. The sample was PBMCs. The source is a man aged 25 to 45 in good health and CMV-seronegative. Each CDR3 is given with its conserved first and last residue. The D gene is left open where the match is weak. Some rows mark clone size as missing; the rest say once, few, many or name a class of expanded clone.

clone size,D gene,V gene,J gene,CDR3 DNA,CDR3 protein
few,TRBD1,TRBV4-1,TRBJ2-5,TGCGCCAGCAGCCAAGAAGACAGGGAAGAGACCCAGTACTTC,CASSQEDREETQYF
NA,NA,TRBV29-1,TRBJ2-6,TGCAGCGCCAAACAGGGCGCTGGGGCCGACGTCCTGACTTTC,CSAKQGAGADVLTF
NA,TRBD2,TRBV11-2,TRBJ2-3,TGTGCCAGCAGCTTTGGACTAGCGGGAGGGGTGAATACGCAGTATTTT,CASSFGLAGGVNTQYF
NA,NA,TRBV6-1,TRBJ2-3,TGTGCCAGCAGTGACGGAGTCGGGGTAGTTAGCACAGATACGCAGTATTTT,CASSDGVGVVSTDTQYF
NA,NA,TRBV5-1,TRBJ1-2,TGCGCCAGCAGGTCCAGGGCAGGGTCCGGATATGGCTACACCTTC,CASRSRAGSGYGYTF
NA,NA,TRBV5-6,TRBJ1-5,TGTGCCAGCAGCTCCGGGATTCAGCCCCAGCATTTT,CASSSGIQPQHF
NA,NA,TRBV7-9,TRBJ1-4,TGTGCCAGCAGCTCCGGGTTGACTAATGAAAAACTGTTTTTT,CASSSGLTNEKLFF
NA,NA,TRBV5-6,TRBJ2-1,TGTGCCAGCAGCTTCGGACTTAATGAGCAGTTCTTC,CASSFGLNEQFF
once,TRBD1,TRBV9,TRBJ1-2,TGTGCCAGCAGCGTCCTCCCACAGGGGGCGGATGGCTACACCTTC,CASSVLPQGADGYTF
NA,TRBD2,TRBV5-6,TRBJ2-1,TGTGCCAGCAGCTTGGGGACTAGCGCATACAATGAGCAGTTCTTC,CASSLGTSAYNEQFF
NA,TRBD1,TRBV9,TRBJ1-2,TGTGCCAGCAGCGAGCCGGGACAGGGTTCTGGCTACACCTTC,CASSEPGQGSGYTF
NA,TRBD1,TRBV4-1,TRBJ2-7,TGCGCCAGCAGCCAAGTTGCAGGGGGCCACCTCGAGCAGTACTTC,CASSQVAGGHLEQYF
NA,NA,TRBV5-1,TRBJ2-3,TGCGCCAGCAGCTTTCGACAGGAGAGGGCAGATACGCAGTATTTT,CASSFRQERADTQYF
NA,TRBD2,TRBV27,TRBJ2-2,TGTGCCAGCAGTTTGACTAGCGGCAACACCGGGGAGCTGTTTTTT,CASSLTSGNTGELFF
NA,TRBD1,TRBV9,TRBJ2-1,TGTGCCAGCAGCTCCCAGGGGGATGGCTACAATGAGCAGTTCTTC,CASSSQGDGYNEQFF
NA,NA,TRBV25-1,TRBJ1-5,TGTGCCAGCAGTGAGACAGGCTATAGCAATCAGCCCCAGCATTTT,CASSETGYSNQPQHF
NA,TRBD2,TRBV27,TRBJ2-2,TGTGCCAGCAGTTTTCTTCTAGCGGGAATTATCGGGGAGCTGTTTTTT,CASSFLLAGIIGELFF
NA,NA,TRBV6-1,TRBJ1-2,TGTGCCAGCAGTGAAGGCCGGGAGTTCTATGGCTACACCTTC,CASSEGREFYGYTF
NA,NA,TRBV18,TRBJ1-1,TGTGCCAGCTCAGGACGGTCGACAGGAATGAACACTGAAGCTTTCTTT,CASSGRSTGMNTEAFF
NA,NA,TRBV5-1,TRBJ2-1,TGCGCCAGCAGCTTGATAACAGGGACCTATGAGCAGTTCTTC,CASSLITGTYEQFF
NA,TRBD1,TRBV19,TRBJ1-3,TGTGCCAGTAGTTCTACAGGGGTATCAGGAAACACCATATATTTT,CASSSTGVSGNTIYF
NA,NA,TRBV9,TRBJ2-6,TGTGCCAGCGGGGATTGGGGGGACTCTGGGGCCAACGTCCTGACTTTC,CASGDWGDSGANVLTF
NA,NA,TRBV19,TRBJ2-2,TGTGCCAGTAGTATTAACCAGGGAGGCACCGGGGAGCTGTTTTTT,CASSINQGGTGELFF
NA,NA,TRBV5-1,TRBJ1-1,TGCGCCAGCACAGTGGGGGGTTCGAACACTGAAGCTTTCTTT,CASTVGGSNTEAFF
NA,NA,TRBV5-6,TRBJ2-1,TGTGCCAGCAGCGTTGGGTGGGGCTCAGGGGCGTTCTACAATGAGCAGTTCTTC,CASSVGWGSGAFYNEQFF
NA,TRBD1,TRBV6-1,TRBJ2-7,TGTGCCAGCAGTAGGACAGGGCGGCCCTACGAGCAGTACTTC,CASSRTGRPYEQYF
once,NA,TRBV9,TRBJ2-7,TGTGCCAGCAGCGTAGGGGGCGCAGACTCCTACGAGCAGTACTTC,CASSVGGADSYEQYF
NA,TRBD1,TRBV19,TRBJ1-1,TGTGCCAGTAGTAGGAGTCGGACAGGGAACACTGAAGCTTTCTTT,CASSRSRTGNTEAFF
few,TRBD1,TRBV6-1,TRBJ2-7,TGTGCCAGCAGTGAATCCAGGGGGCCCTACGAGCAGTACTTC,CASSESRGPYEQYF
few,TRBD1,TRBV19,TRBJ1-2,TGTGCCAGTAGTAGCGGGACAGGGGGCTCTGGCTACACCTTC,CASSSGTGGSGYTF
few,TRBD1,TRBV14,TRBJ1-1,TGTGCCAGCAGCGCGGGACAGAGGGACACTGAAGCTTTCTTT,CASSAGQRDTEAFF
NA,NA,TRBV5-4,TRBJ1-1,TGTGCCAGCACCGGCGGGGCAGTGAACACTGAAGCTTTCTTT,CASTGGAVNTEAFF
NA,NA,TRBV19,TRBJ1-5,TGTGCCAGTAGTGATCGCCCGGGGGGTCAGCCCCAGCATTTT,CASSDRPGGQPQHF
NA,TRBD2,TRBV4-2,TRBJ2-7,TGTGCCAGCAGCCCAACGGGCGGGAGAGCATCTACCCGCTGGATCCTCCGCGAGCAGTACTTC,CASSPTGGRASTRWILREQYF
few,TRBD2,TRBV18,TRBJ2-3,TGTGCCAGCTCACCACTCGCAAGCGGGGCAGATACGCAGTATTTT,CASSPLASGADTQYF
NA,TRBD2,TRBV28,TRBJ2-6,TGTGCCAGCAGTTTTGGGGGGGCTGGGGCCAACGTCCTGACTTTC,CASSFGGAGANVLTF
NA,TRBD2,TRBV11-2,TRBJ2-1,TGTGCCAGCAGAATGGCGGGGGGGTACTCCAATGAGCAGTTCTTC,CASRMAGGYSNEQFF
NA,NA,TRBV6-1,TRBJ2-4,TGTGCCAGCAGTGCGACAAAAAACATTCAGTACTTC,CASSATKNIQYF
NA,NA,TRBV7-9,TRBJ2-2,TGTGCCAGCAGCTTACCCCCGGGAGTGAACACCGGGGAGCTGTTTTTT,CASSLPPGVNTGELFF
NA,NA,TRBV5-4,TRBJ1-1,TGTGCCAGCAGCTTGGAGCCGGGTAACACTGAAGCTTTCTTT,CASSLEPGNTEAFF
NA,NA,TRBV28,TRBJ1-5,TGTGCCAGCAGGCCCGACAGAAATCAGCCCCAGCATTTT,CASRPDRNQPQHF
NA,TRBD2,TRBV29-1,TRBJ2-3,TGCAGCGGTATAGCGGGGGAAGAGTTGGGAGATACGCAGTATTTT,CSGIAGEELGDTQYF
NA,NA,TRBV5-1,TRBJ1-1,TGCGCCAGCAGCCGGGAGGGGGGCTGGAACACTGAAGCTTTCTTT,CASSREGGWNTEAFF
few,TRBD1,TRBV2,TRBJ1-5,TGTGCCAGCAGTGGAGTGGACAGGGGGTATCAGCCCCAGCATTTT,CASSGVDRGYQPQHF
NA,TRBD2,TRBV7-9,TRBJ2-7,TGTGCCAGCAGCTTATCGGCGGGAGCTTCTTACATCTACGAGCAGTACTTC,CASSLSAGASYIYEQYF
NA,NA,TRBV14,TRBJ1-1,TGTGCCAGCAGCCAAACACGGACAGCCTCGTCTGAAGCTTTCTTT,CASSQTRTASSEAFF
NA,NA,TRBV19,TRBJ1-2,TGTGCCAGTAGTATGCTTGGGGCCAGCTATGGCTACACCTTC,CASSMLGASYGYTF
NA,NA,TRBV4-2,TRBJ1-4,TGTGCCAGCAGCCTCAGGAGGGGGGGCTCAGAAAAACTGTTTTTT,CASSLRRGGSEKLFF
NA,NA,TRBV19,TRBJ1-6,TGTGCCAGTAGAGATGGGGCGCAGAGTTCACCCCTCCACTTT,CASRDGAQSSPLHF
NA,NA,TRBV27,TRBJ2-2,TGTGCCTCAACTCCGAGGCGGAACACCGGGGAGCTGTTTTTT,CASTPRRNTGELFF
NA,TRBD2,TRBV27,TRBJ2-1,TGTGCCAGCAGTTTTTTCCCGGGACTAGCCGCCAATGAGCAGTTCTTC,CASSFFPGLAANEQFF
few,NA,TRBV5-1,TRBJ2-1,TGCGCCAGCAGCTTGGCCATGGGCGGGTATTACAATGAGCAGTTCTTC,CASSLAMGGYYNEQFF
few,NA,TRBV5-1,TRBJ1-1,TGCGCCAGCCGGAAGGACGTGCGGGGGACTGAAGCTTTCTTT,CASRKDVRGTEAFF
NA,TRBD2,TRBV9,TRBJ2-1,TGTGCCAGCAGCCCCCGGACTAGCGTGTCCTACAATGAGCAGTTCTTC,CASSPRTSVSYNEQFF
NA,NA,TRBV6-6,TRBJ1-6,TGTGCCAGCAGTTCCCCGGGTGCTAATTCACCCCTCCACTTT,CASSSPGANSPLHF
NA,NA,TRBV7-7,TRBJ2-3,TGTGCTAGCAGCTTATCCTCGGGAGTGGGCGCAGATACGCAGTATTTT,CASSLSSGVGADTQYF
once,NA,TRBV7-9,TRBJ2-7,TGTGCCAGCAGCCCTTTAGCGGAACCCTACGAGCAGTACTTC,CASSPLAEPYEQYF
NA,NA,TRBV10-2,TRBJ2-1,TGCGCCAGCAGTGAGGTTACTACGAGCTCCTACAATGAGCAGTTCTTC,CASSEVTTSSYNEQFF
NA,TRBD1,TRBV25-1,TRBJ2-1,TGTGCCAGCTATTCCGGGACAGTCTACAATGAGCAGTTCTTC,CASYSGTVYNEQFF
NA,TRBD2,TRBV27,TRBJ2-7,TGTGCCAGCAGTTACGGGAGGGCCGGCGAGCAGTACTTC,CASSYGRAGEQYF